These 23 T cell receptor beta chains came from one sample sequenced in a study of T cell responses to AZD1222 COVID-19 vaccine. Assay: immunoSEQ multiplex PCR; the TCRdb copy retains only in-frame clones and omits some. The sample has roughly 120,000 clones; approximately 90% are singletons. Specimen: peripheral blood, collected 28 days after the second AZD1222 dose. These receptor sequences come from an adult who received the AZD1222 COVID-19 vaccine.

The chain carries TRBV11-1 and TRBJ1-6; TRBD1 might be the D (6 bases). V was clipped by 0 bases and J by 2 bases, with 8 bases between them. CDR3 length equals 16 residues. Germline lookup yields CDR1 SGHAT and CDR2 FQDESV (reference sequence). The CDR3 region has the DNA TGTGCCAGCAGCTTAGCAGGGGGAACCTATAATTCACCCCTCCACTTT. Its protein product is CASSLAGGTYNSPLHF.

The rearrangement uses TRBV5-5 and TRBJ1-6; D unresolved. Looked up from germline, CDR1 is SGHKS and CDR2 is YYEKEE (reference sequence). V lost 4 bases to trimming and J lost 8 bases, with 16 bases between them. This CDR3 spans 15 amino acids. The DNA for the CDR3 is TGTGCCAGCAGCACCCCGACAAGTTTGGATTCACCCCTCCACTTT. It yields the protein CASSTPTSLDSPLHF. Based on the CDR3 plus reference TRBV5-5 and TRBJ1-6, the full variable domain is DAGVTQSPTHLIKTRGQQVTLRCSPISGHKSVSWYQQVLGQGPQFIFQYYEKEERGRGNFPDRFSARQFPNYSSELNVNALLLGDSALYLCASSTPTSLDSPLHFGNGTRLTVT.

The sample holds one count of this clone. CDR3 nucleotides: TGTGCCAGCAGTTCCCGACTAGCGGGAGGTACCTACGAGCAGTACTTC. Its protein is CASSSRLAGGTYEQYF. The gene calls are TRBV28 and TRBJ2-7; 13 nucleotides match TRBD2. The CDR3 extends over 16 amino acids. CDR1 and CDR2 from the germline V gene are MDHEN and SYDVKM. The J segment lost 2 bases and the V segment lost 4 bases, leaving 5 bases of the junction unmatched.

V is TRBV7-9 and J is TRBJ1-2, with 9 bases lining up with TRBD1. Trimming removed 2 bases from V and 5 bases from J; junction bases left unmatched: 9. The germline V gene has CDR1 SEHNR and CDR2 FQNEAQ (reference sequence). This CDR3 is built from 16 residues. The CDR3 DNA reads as TGTGCCAGCAGCTTACAAACAGGGGGCGGAGGGTATGGCTACACCTTC. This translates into CASSLQTGGGGYGYTF.

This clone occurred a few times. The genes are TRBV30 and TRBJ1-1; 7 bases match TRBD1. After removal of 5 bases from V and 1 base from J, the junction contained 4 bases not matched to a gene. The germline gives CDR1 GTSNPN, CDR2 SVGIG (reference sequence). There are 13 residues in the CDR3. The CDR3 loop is CAWARQGNTEAFF. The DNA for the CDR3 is TGTGCCTGGGCCAGACAGGGGAACACTGAAGCTTTCTTT.

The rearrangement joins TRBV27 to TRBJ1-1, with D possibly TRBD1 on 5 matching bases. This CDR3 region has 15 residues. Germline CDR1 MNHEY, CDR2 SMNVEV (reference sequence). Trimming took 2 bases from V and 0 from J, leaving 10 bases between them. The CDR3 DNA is TGTGCCAGCAGTTTAGCCGCAGGGTTGAACACTGAAGCTTTCTTT. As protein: CASSLAAGLNTEAFF.

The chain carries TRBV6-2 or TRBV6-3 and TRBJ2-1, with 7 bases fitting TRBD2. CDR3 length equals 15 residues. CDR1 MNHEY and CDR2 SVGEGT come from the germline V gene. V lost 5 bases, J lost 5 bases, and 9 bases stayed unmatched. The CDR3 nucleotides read TGTGCCAGCAGTCGGTGGCTAGCGGAGAACAATGAGCAGTTCTTC. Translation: CASSRWLAENNEQFF.

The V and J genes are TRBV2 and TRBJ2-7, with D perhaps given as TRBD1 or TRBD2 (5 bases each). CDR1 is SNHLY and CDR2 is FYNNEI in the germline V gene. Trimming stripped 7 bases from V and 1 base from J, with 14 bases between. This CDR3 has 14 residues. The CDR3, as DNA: TGTGCCAGCATGGGGGTCAGGGCTTCCTACGAGCAGTACTTC. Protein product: CASMGVRASYEQYF.

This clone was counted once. The CDR3 sequence: CASTYTGDSTDTQYF. As DNA, the CDR3 is TGTGCCAGCACATACACAGGGGACTCCACAGATACGCAGTATTTT. This chain joins TRBV5-6 and TRBJ2-3, with D perhaps TRBD1 (7 bases). This CDR3 is built from 15 residues. Looked up from germline, CDR1 is SGHDT and CDR2 is YYEEEE. Trimming cost V 6 bases and J 2 bases, with 16 bases left between them.

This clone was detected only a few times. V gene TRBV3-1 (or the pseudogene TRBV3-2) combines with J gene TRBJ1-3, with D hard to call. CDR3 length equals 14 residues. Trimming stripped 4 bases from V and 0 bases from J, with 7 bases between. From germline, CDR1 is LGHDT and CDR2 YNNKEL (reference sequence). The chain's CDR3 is CASSPQSSGNTIYF. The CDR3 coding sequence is TGTGCCAGCAGCCCACAGAGCTCTGGAAACACCATATATTTT.

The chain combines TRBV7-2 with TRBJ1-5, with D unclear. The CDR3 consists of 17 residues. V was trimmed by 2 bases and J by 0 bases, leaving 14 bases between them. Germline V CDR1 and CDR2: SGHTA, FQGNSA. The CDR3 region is CASSLPWPGYSNQPQHF. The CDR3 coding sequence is TGTGCCAGCAGCTTACCGTGGCCGGGGTATAGCAATCAGCCCCAGCATTTT.

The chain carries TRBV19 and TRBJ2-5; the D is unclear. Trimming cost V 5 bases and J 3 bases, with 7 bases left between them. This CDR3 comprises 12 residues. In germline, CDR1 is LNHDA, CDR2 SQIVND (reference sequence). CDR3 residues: CASSEWEETQYF. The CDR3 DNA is TGTGCCAGTAGTGAGTGGGAAGAGACCCAGTACTTC.

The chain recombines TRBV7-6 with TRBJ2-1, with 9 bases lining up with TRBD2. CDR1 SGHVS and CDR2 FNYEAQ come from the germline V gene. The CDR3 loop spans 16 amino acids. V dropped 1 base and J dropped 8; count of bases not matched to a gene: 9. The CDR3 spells CASSLGGTSHIDEQFF. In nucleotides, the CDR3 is TGTGCCAGCAGCTTAGGGGGGACTAGCCATATAGATGAGCAGTTCTTC.

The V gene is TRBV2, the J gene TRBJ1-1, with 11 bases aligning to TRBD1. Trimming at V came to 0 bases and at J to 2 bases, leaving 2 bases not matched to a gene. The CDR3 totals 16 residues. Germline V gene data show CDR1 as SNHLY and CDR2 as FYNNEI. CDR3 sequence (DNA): TGTGCCAGCAGTGAAGCGGGACAGGGGGACAACACTGAAGCTTTCTTT. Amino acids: CASSEAGQGDNTEAFF.

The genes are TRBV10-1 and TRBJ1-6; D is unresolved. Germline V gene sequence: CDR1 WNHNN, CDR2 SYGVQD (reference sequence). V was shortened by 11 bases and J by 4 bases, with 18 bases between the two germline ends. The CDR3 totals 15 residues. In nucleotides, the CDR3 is TGCGCCTTCGGGAGCCTCCGGTGGTATAATTCACCCCTCCACTTT. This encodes CAFGSLRWYNSPLHF.

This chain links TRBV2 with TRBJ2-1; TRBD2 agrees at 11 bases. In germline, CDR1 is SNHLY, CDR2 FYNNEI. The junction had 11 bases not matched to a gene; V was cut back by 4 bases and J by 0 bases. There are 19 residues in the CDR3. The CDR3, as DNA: TGTGCCAGCAGTGGACAGACTAGCGGGGTGACGAGCTCCTACAATGAGCAGTTCTTC. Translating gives CASSGQTSGVTSSYNEQFF.

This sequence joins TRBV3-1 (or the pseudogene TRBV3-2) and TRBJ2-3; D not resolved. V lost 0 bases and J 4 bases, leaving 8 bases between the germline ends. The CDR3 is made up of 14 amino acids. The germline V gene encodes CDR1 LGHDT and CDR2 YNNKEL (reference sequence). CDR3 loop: CASSQEAISDTQYF. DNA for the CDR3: TGTGCCAGCAGCCAAGAGGCTATTTCAGATACGCAGTATTTT.

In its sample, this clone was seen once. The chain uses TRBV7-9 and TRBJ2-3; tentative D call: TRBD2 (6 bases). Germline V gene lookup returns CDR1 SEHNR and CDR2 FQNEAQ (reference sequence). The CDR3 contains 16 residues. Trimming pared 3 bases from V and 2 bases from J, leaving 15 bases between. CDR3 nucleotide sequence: TGTGCCAGCAGCTTCCGGGGGAGGCTGGACACAGATACGCAGTATTTT. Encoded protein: CASSFRGRLDTDTQYF.

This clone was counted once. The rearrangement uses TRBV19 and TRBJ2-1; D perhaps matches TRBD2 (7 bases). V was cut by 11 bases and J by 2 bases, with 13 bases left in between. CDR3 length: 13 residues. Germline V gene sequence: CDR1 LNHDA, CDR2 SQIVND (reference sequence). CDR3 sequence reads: CASRGGTYNEQFF. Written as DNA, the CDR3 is TGTGCCTCTAGGGGGGGAACCTACAATGAGCAGTTCTTC.

CDR3 sequence: CASSSLTGALYEQYF. The DNA of the CDR3 is TGTGCCAGCTCAAGTTTGACAGGGGCCCTCTACGAGCAGTACTTC. The chain employs TRBV18 and TRBJ2-7, with 8 bases that match TRBD1. V dropped 5 bases and J dropped 3; count of bases not matched to a gene: 9. Germline V gene lookup returns CDR1 KGHSH and CDR2 LQKENI. The CDR3 sequence is 15 residues long. Based on the CDR3 plus reference TRBV18 and TRBJ2-7, the full variable domain is NAGVMQNPRHLVRRRGQEARLRCSPMKGHSHVYWYRQLPEEGLKFMVYLQKENIIDESGMPKERFSAEFPKEGPSILRIQQVVRGDSAAYFCASSSLTGALYEQYFGPGTRLTVT.

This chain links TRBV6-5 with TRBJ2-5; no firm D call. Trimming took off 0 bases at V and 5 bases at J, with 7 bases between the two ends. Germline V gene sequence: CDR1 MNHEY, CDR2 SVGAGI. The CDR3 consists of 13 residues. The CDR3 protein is CASSYSEVETQYF. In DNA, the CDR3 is TGTGCCAGCAGTTACTCAGAGGTGGAGACCCAGTACTTC.

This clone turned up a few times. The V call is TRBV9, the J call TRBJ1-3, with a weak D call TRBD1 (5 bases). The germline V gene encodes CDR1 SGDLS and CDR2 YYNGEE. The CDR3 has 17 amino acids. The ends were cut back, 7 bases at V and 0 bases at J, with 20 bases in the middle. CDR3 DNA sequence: TGTGCCAGCGGCCCATCCGGCGGGGCCCACTCTGGAAACACCATATATTTT. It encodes CASGPSGGAHSGNTIYF.

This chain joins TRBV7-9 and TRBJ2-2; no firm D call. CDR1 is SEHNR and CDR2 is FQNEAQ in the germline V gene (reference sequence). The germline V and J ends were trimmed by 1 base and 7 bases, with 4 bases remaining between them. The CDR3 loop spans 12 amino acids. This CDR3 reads CASSLDVGELFF. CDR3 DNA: TGTGCCAGCAGCTTAGACGTCGGGGAGCTGTTTTTT.